This T cell receptor (beta chain) was sequenced in a study of T-cell reconstitution after alpha-beta-depleted transplantation in children. This clonotype was seen only a few times. Preparation of the TCRbeta library was carried out with unique molecular identifiers. TCRdb fed the PCR reads into MiXCR, producing one record per CDR3 protein. Here the sample spans over 400,000 distinct CDR3 sequences, approximately 13% being singletons. This CDR3 contains 16 residues. Trimming at V came to 1 base and at J to 2 bases, leaving 1 base not matched to a gene. CDR1 and CDR2 from the germline V gene are MGHRA and YSYEKL.

This specimen consisted of PBMCs from the stem cell graft donor, obtained from the stem cell graft. The chain employs TRBV4-1 and TRBJ2-2, with 10 bases identical to TRBD1. This clonotype was obtained from a human donor who donated a stem cell graft to a child with combined immunodeficiency. CDR3 DNA sequence: TGCGCCAGCAGCCAAGGGGACAGGGGTAACACCGGGGAGCTGTTTTTT. Translating gives CASSQGDRGNTGELFF.